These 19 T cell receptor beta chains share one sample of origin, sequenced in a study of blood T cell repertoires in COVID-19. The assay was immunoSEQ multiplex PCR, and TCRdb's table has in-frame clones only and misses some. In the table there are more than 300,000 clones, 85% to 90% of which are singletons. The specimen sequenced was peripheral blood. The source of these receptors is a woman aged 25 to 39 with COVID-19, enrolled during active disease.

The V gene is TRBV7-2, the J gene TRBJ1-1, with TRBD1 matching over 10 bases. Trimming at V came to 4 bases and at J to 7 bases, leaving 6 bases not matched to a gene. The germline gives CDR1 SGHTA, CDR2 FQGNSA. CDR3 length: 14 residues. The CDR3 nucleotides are TGTGCCAGCAGCTCGTGGACAGGGGGGGTTGAAGCTTTCTTT. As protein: CASSSWTGGVEAFF.

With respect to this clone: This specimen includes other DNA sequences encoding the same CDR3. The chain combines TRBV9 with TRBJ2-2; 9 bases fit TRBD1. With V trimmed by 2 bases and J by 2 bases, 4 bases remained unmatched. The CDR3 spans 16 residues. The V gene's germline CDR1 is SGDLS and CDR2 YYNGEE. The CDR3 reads CASSVGTGTNTGELFF. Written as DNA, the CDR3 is TGTGCCAGCAGCGTGGGGACAGGGACTAACACCGGGGAGCTGTTTTTT. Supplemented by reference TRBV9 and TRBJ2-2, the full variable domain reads DSGVTQTPKHLITATGQRVTLRCSPRSGDLSVYWYQQSLDQGLQFLIQYYNGEERAKGNILERFSAQQFPDLHSELNLSSLELGDSALYFCASSVGTGTNTGELFFGEGSRLTVL.

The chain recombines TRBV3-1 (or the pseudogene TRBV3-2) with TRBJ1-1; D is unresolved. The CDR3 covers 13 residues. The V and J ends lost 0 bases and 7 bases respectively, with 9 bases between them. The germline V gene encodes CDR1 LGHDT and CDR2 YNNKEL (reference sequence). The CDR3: CASSQDSSIEAFF. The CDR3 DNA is TGTGCCAGCAGCCAAGATTCTAGTATTGAAGCTTTCTTT.

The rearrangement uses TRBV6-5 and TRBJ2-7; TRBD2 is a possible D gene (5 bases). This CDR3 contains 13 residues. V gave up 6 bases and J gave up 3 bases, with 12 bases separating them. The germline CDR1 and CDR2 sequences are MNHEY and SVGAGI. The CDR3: CASRDSFFYEQYV. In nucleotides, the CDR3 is TGTGCCAGCAGGGACTCCTTCTTCTACGAGCAGTACGTC.

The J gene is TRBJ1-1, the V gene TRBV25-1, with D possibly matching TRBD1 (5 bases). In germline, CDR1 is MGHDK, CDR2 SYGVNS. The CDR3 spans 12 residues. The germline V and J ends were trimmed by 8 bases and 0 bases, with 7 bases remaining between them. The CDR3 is CASLGVNTEAFF. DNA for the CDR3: TGTGCCAGCCTAGGGGTGAACACTGAAGCTTTCTTT.

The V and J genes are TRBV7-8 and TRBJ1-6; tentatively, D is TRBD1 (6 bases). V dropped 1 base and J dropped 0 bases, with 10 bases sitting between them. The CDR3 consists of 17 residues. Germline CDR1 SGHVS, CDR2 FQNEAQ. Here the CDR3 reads CASSLEGRGSYNSPLHF. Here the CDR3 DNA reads TGTGCCAGCAGCTTAGAAGGCAGGGGCTCCTATAATTCACCCCTCCACTTT.

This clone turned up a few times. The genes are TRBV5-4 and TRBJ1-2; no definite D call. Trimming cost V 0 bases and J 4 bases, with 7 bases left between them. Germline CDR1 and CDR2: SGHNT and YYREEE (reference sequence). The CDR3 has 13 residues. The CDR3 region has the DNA TGTGCCAGCAGCTTGGTAGTTGGCTATGGCTACACCTTC. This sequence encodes CASSLVVGYGYTF. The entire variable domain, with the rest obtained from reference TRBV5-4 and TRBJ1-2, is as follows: ETGVTQSPTHLIKTRGQQVTLRCSSQSGHNTVSWYQQALGQGPQFIFQYYREEENGRGNFPPRFSGLQFPNYSSELNVNALELDDSALYLCASSLVVGYGYTFGSGTRLTVV.

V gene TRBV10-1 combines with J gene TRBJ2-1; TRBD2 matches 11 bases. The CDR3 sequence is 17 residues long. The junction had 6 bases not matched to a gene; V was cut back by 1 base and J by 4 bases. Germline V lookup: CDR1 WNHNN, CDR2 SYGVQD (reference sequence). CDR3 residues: CASSEYIAGGLYNEQFF. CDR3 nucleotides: TGCGCCAGCAGTGAGTACATAGCGGGGGGGCTGTACAATGAGCAGTTCTTC.

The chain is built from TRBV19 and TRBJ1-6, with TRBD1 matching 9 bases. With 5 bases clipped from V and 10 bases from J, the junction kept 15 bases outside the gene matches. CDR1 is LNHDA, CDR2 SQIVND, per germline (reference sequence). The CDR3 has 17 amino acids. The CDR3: CASSPPDRGQVNSPLHF. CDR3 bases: TGTGCCAGTAGTCCCCCGGACAGGGGACAGGTGAACTCACCCCTCCACTTT.

CDR3 region: CASSLEEGAFSYNEQFF. The DNA of the CDR3 is TGTGCCAGCAGCTTAGAAGAGGGGGCGTTTTCCTACAATGAGCAGTTCTTC. The genes are TRBV7-9 and TRBJ2-1; 7 positions agree with TRBD1. Trimming removed 1 base from V and 1 base from J; junction bases left unmatched: 7. The CDR3 sequence is 17 residues long. CDR1 is SEHNR, CDR2 FQNEAQ, per germline (reference sequence).

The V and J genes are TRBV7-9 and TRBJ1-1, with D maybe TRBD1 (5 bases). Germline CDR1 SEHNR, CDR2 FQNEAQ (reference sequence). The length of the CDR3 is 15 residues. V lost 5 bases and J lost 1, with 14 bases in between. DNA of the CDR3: TGTGCCAGCAGCCCCGCCCAGGGAGGGAACACTGAAGCTTTCTTT. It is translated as CASSPAQGGNTEAFF.

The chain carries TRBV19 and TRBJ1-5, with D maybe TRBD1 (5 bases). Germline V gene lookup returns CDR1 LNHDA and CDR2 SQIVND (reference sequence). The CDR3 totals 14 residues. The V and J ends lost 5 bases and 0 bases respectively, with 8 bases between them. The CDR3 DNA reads TGTGCCAGTAGTGACAGTGATAGCAATCAGCCCCAGCATTTT. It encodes CASSDSDSNQPQHF.

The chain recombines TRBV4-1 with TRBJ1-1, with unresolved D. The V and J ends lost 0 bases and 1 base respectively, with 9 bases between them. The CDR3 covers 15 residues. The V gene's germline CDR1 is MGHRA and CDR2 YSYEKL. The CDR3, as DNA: TGCGCCAGCAGCCAAGAAGACGAGGGGAACACTGAAGCTTTCTTT. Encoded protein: CASSQEDEGNTEAFF.

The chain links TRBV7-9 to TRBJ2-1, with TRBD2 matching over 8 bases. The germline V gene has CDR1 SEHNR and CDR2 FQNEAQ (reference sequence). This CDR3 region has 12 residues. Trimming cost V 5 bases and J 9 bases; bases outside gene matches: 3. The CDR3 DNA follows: TGTGCCAGCAGCACAACTAGCGGTGAGCAGTTCTTC. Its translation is CASSTTSGEQFF.

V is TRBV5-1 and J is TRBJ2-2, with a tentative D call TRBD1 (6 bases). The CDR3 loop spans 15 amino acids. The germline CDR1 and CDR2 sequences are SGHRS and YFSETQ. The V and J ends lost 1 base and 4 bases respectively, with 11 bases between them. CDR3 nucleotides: TGCGCCAGCAGCTTGACAGGGACCTTCACCGGGGAGCTGTTTTTT. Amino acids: CASSLTGTFTGELFF. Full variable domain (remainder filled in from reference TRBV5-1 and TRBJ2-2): KAGVTQTPRYLIKTRGQQVTLSCSPISGHRSVSWYQQTPGQGLQFLFEYFSETQRNKGNFPGRFSGRQFSNSRSEMNVSTLELGDSALYLCASSLTGTFTGELFFGEGSRLTVL.

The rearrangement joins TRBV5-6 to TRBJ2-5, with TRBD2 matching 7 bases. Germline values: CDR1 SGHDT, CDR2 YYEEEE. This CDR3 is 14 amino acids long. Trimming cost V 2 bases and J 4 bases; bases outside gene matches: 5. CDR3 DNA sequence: TGTGCCAGCAGCTTATATCCGGGGGGAGAGACCCAGTACTTC. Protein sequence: CASSLYPGGETQYF.

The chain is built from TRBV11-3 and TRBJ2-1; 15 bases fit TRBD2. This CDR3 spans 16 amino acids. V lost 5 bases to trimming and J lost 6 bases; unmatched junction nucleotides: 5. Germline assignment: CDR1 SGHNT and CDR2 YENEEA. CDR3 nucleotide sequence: TGTGCCAGCAGCCCCGGGACTAGCGGGGGGTTCAATGAGCAGTTCTTC. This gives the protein CASSPGTSGGFNEQFF.

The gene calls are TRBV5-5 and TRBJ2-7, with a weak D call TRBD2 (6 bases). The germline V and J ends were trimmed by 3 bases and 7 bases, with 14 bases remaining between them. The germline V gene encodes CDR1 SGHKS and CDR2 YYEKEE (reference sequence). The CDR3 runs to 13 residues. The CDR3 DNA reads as TGTGCCAGCAGCTGGGACTTCCCTGGGGAGCAGTACGTC. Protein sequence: CASSWDFPGEQYV.

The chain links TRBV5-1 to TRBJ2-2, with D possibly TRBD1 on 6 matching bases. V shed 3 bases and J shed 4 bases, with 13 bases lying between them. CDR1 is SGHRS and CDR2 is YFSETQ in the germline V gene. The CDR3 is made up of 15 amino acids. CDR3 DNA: TGCGCCAGCAGCTGGGCGACAGGCCCCACCGGGGAGCTGTTTTTT. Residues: CASSWATGPTGELFF.